This T cell receptor (beta chain) was sequenced for a study of tumor T cells in aggressive B-cell lymphoma (dated 2017 in TCRdb). Library construction relied on the immunoSEQ multiplex PCR assay. This is the immuneACCESS table as TCRdb keeps it, with only in-frame sequences that have V and J called. A part of the clones is gone; compared with another copy, unresolved V genes explain less than half, and the rest is unexplained. In all, the sample holds a few thousand clones, and about 86% of those were seen once. Jointly, the top ten make up less than 20% of the sample. Reading from cysteine to phenylalanine, the CDR3 counts 14 amino acids. The entry retains the CDR3 DNA only, 42 bases that are in frame from base 1. V and J are trimmed by 2 bases and 1 base, and the gene matches miss 3 bases of the junction. In the germline V gene, CDR1 corresponds to SGDLS and CDR2 to YYNGEE. This clone was observed a handful of times. Which antigen it targets is not known. No base quality values were provided; no much bigger clone lies one nucleotide off. The sample has other DNA sequences that encode this CDR3 too.

The chain is made from TRBV9 and TRBJ2-7, and 7 junctional nucleotides match TRBD2. The sequenced sample was tumor tissue. This clonotype was obtained from an adult with diffuse large B cell lymphoma. The CDR3 region has the sequence CASSVGEGSYEQYF. Read as DNA, the sequence is TGTGCCAGCAGCGTCGGGGAGGGGTCCTACGAGCAGTACTTC.